Listed here is a single TCR beta chain. Its specificity is not known. From germline, CDR1 is MNHEY and CDR2 SVGEGT. CDR3 length equals 16 residues. The germline V and J ends were trimmed by 2 bases and 0 bases, with 13 bases remaining between them. The data originate from a study of T cell repertoires in cytomegalovirus infection. About the study: The public TCR beta signatures pointed to both CMV infection and matching HLA type.

TCRdb re-derived calls from the reads in MiXCR, one entry per CDR3 protein. The sample comprises roughly 180,000 distinct CDR3 sequences, roughly a fifth of which are singletons, and roughly 25% rests with the top ten. V gene TRBV6-2 or TRBV6-3 combines with J gene TRBJ1-1; unclear D gene. The material sequenced was CD8+ T cells from cultured PBMCs, taken from culture after CMV antigen stimulation. This sequence was found in a human donor in good health (CMV status not recorded). Some clones in this sample may be carry-over from other donors' samples. The CDR3 coding sequence is TGTGCCAGCAGTTACGACCCCTCAACGGTGAACACTGAAGCTTTCTTT. It yields the protein CASSYDPSTVNTEAFF.